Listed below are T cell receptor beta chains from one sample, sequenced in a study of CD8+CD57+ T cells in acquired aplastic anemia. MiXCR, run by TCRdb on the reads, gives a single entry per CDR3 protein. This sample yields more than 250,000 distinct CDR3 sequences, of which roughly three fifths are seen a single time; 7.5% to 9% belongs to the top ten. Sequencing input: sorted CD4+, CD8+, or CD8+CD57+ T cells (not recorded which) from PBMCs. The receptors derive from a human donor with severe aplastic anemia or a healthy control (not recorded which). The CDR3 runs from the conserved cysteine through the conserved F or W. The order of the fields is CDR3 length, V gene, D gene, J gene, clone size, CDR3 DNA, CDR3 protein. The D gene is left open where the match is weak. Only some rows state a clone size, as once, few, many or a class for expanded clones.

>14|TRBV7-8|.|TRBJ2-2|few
TGTGCCAGCAGCTTAGAAAGGAAGGTTGGTGGGCTGTTTTTT
CASSLERKVGGLFF
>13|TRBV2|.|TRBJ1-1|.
TGTGCCAGCGCCGGACGGGGGGACACTGAAGCTCTCTTT
CASAGRGDTEALF
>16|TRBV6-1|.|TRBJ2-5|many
TGTGCCAGCGCCGCTTTTCGGGGGAGGGGGCAAGAGACCCAGTACTTC
CASAAFRGRGQETQYF
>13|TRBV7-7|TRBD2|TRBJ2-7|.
TGTGCTAGCAGCTTAGGACTAGCAGCCGAGCAGTACTTC
CASSLGLAAEQYF
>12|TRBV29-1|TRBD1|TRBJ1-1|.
TGCAGCGTTGCCGACCAAACAGGGGGAGCTTTCTTT
CSVADQTGGAFF
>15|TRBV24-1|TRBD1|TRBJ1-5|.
TGTGCCACCAGTGATTTACAGGGGGGTAATCAGCCCCAGCATTTT
CATSDLQGGNQPQHF
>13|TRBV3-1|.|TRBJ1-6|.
TGTGCCAGCAGCCAAGGCTCCGGCCCTACGGTTCACTTT
CASSQGSGPTVHF
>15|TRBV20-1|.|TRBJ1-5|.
TGCAGTGCTAGGACGTCGGGCCGATTCGATCAGCCCCAGCATTTT
CSARTSGRFDQPQHF
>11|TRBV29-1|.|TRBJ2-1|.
TGCAGCGTTGAGGAGAGAGGGGTGCAGTTCTTC
CSVEERGVQFF
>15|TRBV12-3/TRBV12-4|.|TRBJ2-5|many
TGTGCCAGCAGCACCTGGAAGGGCCCCCAAGAGACCCAGTACTTC
CASSTWKGPQETQYF
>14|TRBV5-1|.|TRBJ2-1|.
TGCGCCAGCAGCTTGGAGACGGCCGGAGATGAGCAGTTCTTC
CASSLETAGDEQFF
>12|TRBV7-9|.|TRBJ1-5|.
TGTGCCAGCAGCCTCAGGGTTGGGCCCCAGCATTTT
CASSLRVGPQHF
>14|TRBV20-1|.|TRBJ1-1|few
TGCAGTGCTAGAGATGGGGCCAGGAACACTGAAGCTTTCTTT
CSARDGARNTEAFF
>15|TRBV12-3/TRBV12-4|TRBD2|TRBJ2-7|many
TGTGCCAGCAGTTTAGTTGGCGGGGGGTCCTACGAGCAGTACTTC
CASSLVGGGSYEQYF
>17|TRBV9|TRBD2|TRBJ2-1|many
TGTGCCAGCAGCCAAAATCTGGGGCTAGCGGAGTACAATGAGCAGTTCTTC
CASSQNLGLAEYNEQFF
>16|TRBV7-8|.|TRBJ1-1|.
TGTGCCAGCAGCTTAGGTCGTCGACTAGCGGGGGCTGGCGTTTTCTTT
CASSLGRRLAGAGVFF
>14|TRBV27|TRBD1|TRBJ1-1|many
TGTGCCAGCAGTTTAAGGGGGCCTACCACTGAAGCTTTCTTT
CASSLRGPTTEAFF
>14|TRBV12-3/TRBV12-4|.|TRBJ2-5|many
TGTGCCAGCAGGGCGGGGACAGCACAAGAGACCCAGTACTTC
CASRAGTAQETQYF
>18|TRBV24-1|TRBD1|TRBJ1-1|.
TGTGCCACCATCTCTTCCCTCCGATCGGGACAGAGGAACACTGAAGCTTTCTTT
CATISSLRSGQRNTEAFF
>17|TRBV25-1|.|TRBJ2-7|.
TGTGCCAGCAGTGAAAGTAGGGGCCAGTCGTTGAGATACGAGCAGTACTTC
CASSESRGQSLRYEQYF